These 18 T cell receptor beta chains were sequenced from one sample in a study of blood T cell repertoires in COVID-19. Repertoires were generated with immunoSEQ multiplex PCR, while TCRdb's copy carries only in-frame clones and drops some. The data contain about 76,000 clones, more than 75% of them seen just once; the ten biggest clones take up approximately 5.3%. Material for sequencing was peripheral blood. The receptors were sampled from a human donor in a cohort sampled during active COVID-19.

This clone was seen a single time. The chain joins TRBV12-3 or TRBV12-4 to TRBJ2-5, with 7 bases that match TRBD1. CDR3 size: 13 residues. The trim removed 5 bases at V and 1 base at J, leaving 1 base unmatched. CDR3 sequence reads: CASSPGGQETQYF. CDR3 DNA: TGTGCCAGCAGTCCAGGGGGCCAAGAGACCCAGTACTTC.

The chain links TRBV6-6 to TRBJ2-1, with D perhaps TRBD1 or TRBD2 (6 bases each). Deletions cut 5 bases from V and 3 bases from J, with 14 bases between. The CDR3 length is 15 residues. Germline values: CDR1 MNHNY, CDR2 SVGAGI (reference sequence). CDR3 residues: CASSRGGLSYNEQFF. As DNA, the CDR3 is TGTGCCAGCAGTCGAGGGGGACTCAGCTACAATGAGCAGTTCTTC.

Comments on this clone: The sample holds other DNA sequences that translate to the same CDR3. The J gene is TRBJ1-2, the V gene TRBV6-5; 10 bases align to TRBD1. V trimming: 6 bases; J trimming: 8 bases; junction bases outside the gene matches: 3. The CDR3 length is 12 residues. Germline assignment: CDR1 MNHEY and CDR2 SVGAGI. CDR3 coding DNA: TGTGCCAGCAGCCGGGACAGGGGCGGCTACACCTTC. Its protein is CASSRDRGGYTF.

The rearrangement links TRBV11-2 to TRBJ2-3; D call uncertain. The CDR3 spans 15 residues. V lost 3 bases and J 0 bases, leaving 10 bases between the germline ends. Looked up from germline, CDR1 is SGHAT and CDR2 is FQNNGV. CDR3 residues: CASSLGPDSTDTQYF. CDR3 DNA: TGTGCCAGCAGCTTGGGCCCTGATAGCACAGATACGCAGTATTTT. Full variable domain (rest looked up from reference TRBV11-2 and TRBJ2-3): EAGVAQSPRYKIIEKRQSVAFWCNPISGHATLYWYQQILGQGPKLLIQFQNNGVVDDSQLPKDRFSAERLKGVDSTLKIQPAKLEDSAVYLCASSLGPDSTDTQYFGPGTRLTVL.

The chain recombines TRBV5-3 with TRBJ2-1; 12 positions match TRBD2. TRBV5-3 is marked as an open reading frame, function uncertain. This CDR3 region has 20 residues. The trim removed 2 bases at V and 4 bases at J, leaving 16 bases unmatched. CDR3 protein: CARSFSGTGRLAGDYNEQFF. In DNA, the CDR3 is TGTGCCAGAAGCTTTTCCGGGACGGGGAGACTAGCGGGGGATTACAATGAGCAGTTCTTC.

V and J are TRBV7-2 and TRBJ2-3; no reliable D call. V was cut by 1 base and J by 0 bases, with 11 bases left in between. Germline V gives CDR1 SGHTA, CDR2 FQGNSA. The CDR3 length is 16 residues. CDR3 region: CASSLGYSSSTDTQYF. The CDR3 region has the DNA TGTGCCAGCAGCTTAGGGTACTCTTCTAGCACAGATACGCAGTATTTT. The full variable domain, rest sourced from reference TRBV7-2 and TRBJ2-3, is GAGVSQSPSNKVTEKGKDVELRCDPISGHTALYWYRQSLGQGLEFLIYFQGNSAPDKSGLPSDRFSAERTGGSVSTLTIQRTQQEDSAVYLCASSLGYSSSTDTQYFGPGTRLTVL.

The genes are TRBV5-4 and TRBJ2-7, with 10 bases that match TRBD2. The CDR3 length is 14 residues. In germline, CDR1 is SGHNT, CDR2 YYREEE (reference sequence). With 5 bases clipped from V and 5 bases from J, the junction kept 7 bases outside the gene matches. CDR3 in DNA: TGTGCCAGCAGAACCGGGACTAGCGTCGACGAGCAGTACTTC. Protein: CASRTGTSVDEQYF.

V and J are TRBV5-6 and TRBJ2-7; D gene unclear. Trimming shortened V by 4 bases and J by 4 bases, and 18 bases separated the two germline ends. This CDR3 spans 15 amino acids. CDR1 is SGHDT and CDR2 is YYEEEE in the germline V gene. Written as DNA, the CDR3 is TGTGCCAGCAGCCTGTCGTGGCAGGAATATTACGAGCAGTACTTC. Translation: CASSLSWQEYYEQYF.

This clone was recorded once. V gene TRBV18 combines with J gene TRBJ1-2; maybe TRBD1 (6 bases). This CDR3 has 14 amino acids. Trimming took 3 bases from V and 5 from J, leaving 13 bases between them. The germline V gene encodes CDR1 KGHSH and CDR2 LQKENI. The CDR3 loop reads CASSPRDTLYGYTF. For the CDR3, the DNA is TGTGCCAGCTCACCCCGGGACACACTTTATGGCTACACCTTC. The variable domain in full, completed from reference TRBV18 and TRBJ1-2, reads NAGVMQNPRHLVRRRGQEARLRCSPMKGHSHVYWYRQLPEEGLKFMVYLQKENIIDESGMPKERFSAEFPKEGPSILRIQQVVRGDSAAYFCASSPRDTLYGYTFGSGTRLTVV.

The chain combines TRBV19 with TRBJ1-1; 7 bases are shared with TRBD1. This CDR3 comprises 13 residues. Germline V lookup: CDR1 LNHDA, CDR2 SQIVND (reference sequence). J gave up 4 bases and V 5 bases, and 4 bases lay outside the gene matches. In nucleotides, the CDR3 is TGTGCCAGTAGTTCACAGGGGATCACTGAAGCTTTCTTT. This translates into CASSSQGITEAFF.

V usage is TRBV7-9 and J usage is TRBJ2-4; 7 nucleotides match TRBD2. V gave up 3 bases and J gave up 1 base; unmatched junction bases: 12. The length of the CDR3 is 18 residues. CDR1 and CDR2 (germline): SEHNR, FQNEAQ (reference sequence). The CDR3 region is CASSFRGGALFAKNIQYF. The DNA of the CDR3 is TGTGCCAGCAGCTTTAGGGGAGGGGCCCTTTTTGCCAAAAACATTCAGTACTTC.

V and J are TRBV6-5 and TRBJ2-7; TRBD1 is a possible D gene (6 bases). V lost 6 bases and J lost 2, with 14 bases in between. This CDR3 spans 14 amino acids. Germline loops: CDR1 MNHEY, CDR2 SVGAGI. CDR3 DNA: TGTGCCAGCAGAACTGACAGGTATACCTACGAGCAGTACTTC. It translates to CASRTDRYTYEQYF.

The V and J genes are TRBV7-9 and TRBJ2-7, with a possible D match to TRBD2 (6 bases). Trimming stripped 5 bases from V and 0 bases from J, with 17 bases between. The CDR3 is made up of 16 amino acids. Germline values: CDR1 SEHNR, CDR2 FQNEAQ (reference sequence). CDR3 in amino acids: CASSPPWRGFSYEQYF. DNA for the CDR3: TGTGCCAGCAGCCCGCCTTGGCGGGGCTTCTCCTACGAGCAGTACTTC.

The V and J genes are TRBV19 and TRBJ2-7, with D perhaps matching TRBD2 (5 bases). Trimming removed 4 bases from V and 3 bases from J, with 19 bases in between. The CDR3 extends over 16 amino acids. Germline V gives CDR1 LNHDA, CDR2 SQIVND (reference sequence). The CDR3 DNA is TGTGCCAGTAGTACCTCCCTTTCTGGGAGTTTCTACGAGCAGTACTTC. Amino acids: CASSTSLSGSFYEQYF.

Comment on this clone: Within the sample, other DNA sequences also encode this same CDR3. The chain has TRBV24-1 and TRBJ2-2; 9 nucleotides agree with TRBD2. The V and J ends lost 5 bases and 2 bases, in that order; junction bases with no gene match: 5. The CDR3 consists of 16 residues. Germline CDR1 is KGHDR and CDR2 is SFDVKD. CDR3 sequence (DNA): TGTGCCACCAGTGCCAGCGGGGGGCCAAACACCGGGGAGCTGTTTTTT. It yields the protein CATSASGGPNTGELFF.

The chain recombines TRBV5-5 with TRBJ1-1; D is uncertain. The V gene's germline CDR1 is SGHKS and CDR2 YYEKEE (reference sequence). Trimming shortened V by 0 bases and J by 1 base, and 7 bases separated the two germline ends. CDR3 size: 14 residues. The CDR3 here is CASSLGARNTEAFF. CDR3 nucleotides: TGTGCCAGCAGCTTGGGGGCCAGGAACACTGAAGCTTTCTTT.

The chain is built from TRBV6-5 and TRBJ1-3, with no clear D. This CDR3 is 16 amino acids long. V lost 3 bases to trimming and J lost 0 bases, with 12 bases between them. Germline V gene data show CDR1 as MNHEY and CDR2 as SVGAGI. Written as DNA, the CDR3 is TGTGCCAGCAGTTATTATACGGGGTTCTCTGGAAACACCATATATTTT. Translated: CASSYYTGFSGNTIYF.

The CDR3 DNA is TGTGCCAGCAGCCAAGATAGACAGACCCTCTACGAGCAGTACTTC. Its translation is CASSQDRQTLYEQYF. This chain joins TRBV3-1 (or the pseudogene TRBV3-2) and TRBJ2-7; D perhaps matches TRBD1 (5 bases). V was cut by 0 bases and J by 3 bases, with 12 bases left in between. Germline CDR1 and CDR2: LGHDT and YNNKEL (reference sequence). The CDR3 has 15 amino acids.